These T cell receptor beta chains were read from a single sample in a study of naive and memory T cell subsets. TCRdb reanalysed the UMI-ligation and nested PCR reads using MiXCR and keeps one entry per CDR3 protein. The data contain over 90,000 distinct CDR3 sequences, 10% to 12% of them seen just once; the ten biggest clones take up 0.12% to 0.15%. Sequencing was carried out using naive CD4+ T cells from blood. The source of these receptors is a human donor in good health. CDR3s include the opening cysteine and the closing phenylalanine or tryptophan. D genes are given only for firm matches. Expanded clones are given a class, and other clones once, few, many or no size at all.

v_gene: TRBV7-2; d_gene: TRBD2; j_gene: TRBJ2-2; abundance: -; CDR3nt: TGTGCCAGCAGCCCGGGACTAGTTGCCGGGGAGCTGTTTTTT; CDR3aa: CASSPGLVAGELFF
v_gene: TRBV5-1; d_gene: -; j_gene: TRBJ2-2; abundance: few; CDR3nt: TGCGCCAGCAGCCCGACTTACTCCTCGGCCACCGGGGAGCTGTTTTTT; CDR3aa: CASSPTYSSATGELFF
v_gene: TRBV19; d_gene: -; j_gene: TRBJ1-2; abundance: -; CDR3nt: TGTGCCAATCCTGCGAAGACCAAAGGGCCAACTAACTATGGCTACACCTTC; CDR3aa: CANPAKTKGPTNYGYTF
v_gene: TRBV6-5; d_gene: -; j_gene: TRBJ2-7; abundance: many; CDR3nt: -; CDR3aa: CASILGSSSYEQYF
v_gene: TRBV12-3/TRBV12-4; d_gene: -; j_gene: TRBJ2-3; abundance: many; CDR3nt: TGTGCAGCTACCCGGGGCAAACTGGGAGATACGCAGTATTTT; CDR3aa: CAATRGKLGDTQYF
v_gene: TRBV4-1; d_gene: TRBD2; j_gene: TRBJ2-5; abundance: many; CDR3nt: TGCGCCAGCAGCCAGGGAGGACTAGCTGATCAAGAGACCCAGTACTTC; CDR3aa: CASSQGGLADQETQYF
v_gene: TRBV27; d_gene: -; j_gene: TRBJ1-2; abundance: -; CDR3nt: TGTGCCAGCAGTCCGGAGACACGACGCTATGGCTACACCTTC; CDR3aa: CASSPETRRYGYTF
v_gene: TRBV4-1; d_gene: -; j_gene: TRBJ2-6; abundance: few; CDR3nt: TGCGCCAGCAGCCACCCAAATGCGGGCATAAACTCTGGGGCCAACGTCCTGACTTTC; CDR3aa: CASSHPNAGINSGANVLTF
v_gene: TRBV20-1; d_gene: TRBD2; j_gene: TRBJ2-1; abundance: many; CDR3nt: TGCAGTGCTTATCATGCGGGAGGCGACTACAATGAGCAGTTCTTC; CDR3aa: CSAYHAGGDYNEQFF
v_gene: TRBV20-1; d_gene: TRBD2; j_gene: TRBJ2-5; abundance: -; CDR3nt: TGCAGTGCTAGAGATCCAAGCGGGAGTGCGATGAAGACCCAGTACTTC; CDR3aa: CSARDPSGSAMKTQYF
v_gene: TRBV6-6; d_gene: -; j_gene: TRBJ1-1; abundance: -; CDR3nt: TGTGCCAGCAGACCCGCACGCGACAACACTGAAGCTTTCTTT; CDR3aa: CASRPARDNTEAFF
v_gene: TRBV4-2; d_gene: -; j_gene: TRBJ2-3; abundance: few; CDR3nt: TGTGCCAGCAGCCAAGGAGGTGACAGGATTGGCACAGATACGCAGTATTTT; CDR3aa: CASSQGGDRIGTDTQYF
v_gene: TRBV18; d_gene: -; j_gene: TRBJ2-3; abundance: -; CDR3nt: TGTGCCAGCTCACCCCCGCTGGATACGCAGTATTTT; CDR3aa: CASSPPLDTQYF
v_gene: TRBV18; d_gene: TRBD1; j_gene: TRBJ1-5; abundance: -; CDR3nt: TGTGCCAGCTCACCGGGGACAGGCAGTTTACAGCCCCAGCATTTT; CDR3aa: CASSPGTGSLQPQHF
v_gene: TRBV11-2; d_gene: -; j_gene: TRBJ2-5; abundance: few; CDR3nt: TGTGCCAGCAGCTTAGCCCCACGAAAGTGGGAGACCCAGTACTTC; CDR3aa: CASSLAPRKWETQYF
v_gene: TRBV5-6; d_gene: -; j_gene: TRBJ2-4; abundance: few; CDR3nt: TGTGCCAGCAGCCCGCCGGACAGCTTAGCCAAAAACATTCAGTACTTC; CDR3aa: CASSPPDSLAKNIQYF
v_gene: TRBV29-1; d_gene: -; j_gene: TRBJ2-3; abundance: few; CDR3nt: TGCAGCGCGAGTAGGGGGAGGACAGATACGCAGTATTTT; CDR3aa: CSASRGRTDTQYF
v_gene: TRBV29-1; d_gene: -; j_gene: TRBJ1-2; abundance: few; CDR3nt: TGCAGCGTTGGACAGGAGGCTAACTATGGCTACACCTTC; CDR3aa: CSVGQEANYGYTF
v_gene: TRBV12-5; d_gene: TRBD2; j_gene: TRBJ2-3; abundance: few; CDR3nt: TGTGCTAGTGGTTTTGGGACTAGCGGCACAGATACGCAGTATTTT; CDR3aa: CASGFGTSGTDTQYF
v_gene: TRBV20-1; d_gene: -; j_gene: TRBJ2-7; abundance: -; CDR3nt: TGCAGTGCTAGCCCCGGGAACTACGAGCAGTACTTC; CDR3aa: CSASPGNYEQYF
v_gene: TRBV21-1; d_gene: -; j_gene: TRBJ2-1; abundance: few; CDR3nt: TGTGCCAGCAGCAAACAGGCCGGGCCTCAGTTCTTC; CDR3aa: CASSKQAGPQFF
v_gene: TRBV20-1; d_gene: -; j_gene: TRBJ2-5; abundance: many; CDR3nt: TGCAGTGCTAAGACTTCGGGGGACCCACGGCAAGAGACCCAGTACTTC; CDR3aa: CSAKTSGDPRQETQYF
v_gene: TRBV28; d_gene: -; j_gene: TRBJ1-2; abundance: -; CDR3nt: TGTGCCAGCAGTTTATTGGGGGGGAACTATGGCTACACCTTC; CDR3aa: CASSLLGGNYGYTF
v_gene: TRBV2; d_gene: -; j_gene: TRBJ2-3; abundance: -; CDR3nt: TGTGCCAGCGGAGGGCAGGGGGTACGCACAGATACGCAGTATTTT; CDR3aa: CASGGQGVRTDTQYF
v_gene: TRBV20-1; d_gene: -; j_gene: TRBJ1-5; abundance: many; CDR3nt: TGCAGTGCGAAAGCAGGGGCAAATATGCCCCAGCATTTT; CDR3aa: CSAKAGANMPQHF
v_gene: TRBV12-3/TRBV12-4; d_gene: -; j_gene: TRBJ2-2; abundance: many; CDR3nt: TGTGCCAGCAGTTTTGGGGGGGCGCTTGGCGGGGAGCTGTTTTTT; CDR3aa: CASSFGGALGGELFF
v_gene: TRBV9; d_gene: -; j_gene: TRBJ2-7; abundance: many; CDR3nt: TGTGCCAGCAGCGGACCGAGCTACGAGCAGTACTTC; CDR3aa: CASSGPSYEQYF
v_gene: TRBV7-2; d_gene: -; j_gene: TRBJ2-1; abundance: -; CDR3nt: TGTGCCAGCAGCTTAGTTGACGTCTCCTACAATGAGCAGTTCTTC; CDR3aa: CASSLVDVSYNEQFF
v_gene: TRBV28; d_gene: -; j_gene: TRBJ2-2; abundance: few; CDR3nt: TGTGCCAGCGCGGAGGGGGCCGGGGAGCTGTTTTTT; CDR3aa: CASAEGAGELFF
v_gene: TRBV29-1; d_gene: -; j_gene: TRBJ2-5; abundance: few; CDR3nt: TGCAGCGCGACACCGGGCCCCAGGATCGGAGAGACCCAGTACTTC; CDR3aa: CSATPGPRIGETQYF
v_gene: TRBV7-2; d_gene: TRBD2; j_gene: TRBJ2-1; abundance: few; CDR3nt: TGTGCCAGCAGCAATAGCGGGGGGGCCGCTGAGCAGTTCTTC; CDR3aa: CASSNSGGAAEQFF
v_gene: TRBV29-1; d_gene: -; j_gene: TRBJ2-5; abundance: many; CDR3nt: TGCAGCGTTCAGATGCGGGTCGCAGAGACCCAGTACTTC; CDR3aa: CSVQMRVAETQYF
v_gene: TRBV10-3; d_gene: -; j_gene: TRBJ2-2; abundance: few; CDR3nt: TGTGCCATCAGGCCAACGATTACCGGGGAGCTGTTTTTT; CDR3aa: CAIRPTITGELFF
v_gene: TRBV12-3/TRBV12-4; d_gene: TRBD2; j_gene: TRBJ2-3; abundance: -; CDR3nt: TGTGCCAGCAGCCGGCCGGGACTAGCAGCAGATACGCAGTATTTT; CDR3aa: CASSRPGLAADTQYF
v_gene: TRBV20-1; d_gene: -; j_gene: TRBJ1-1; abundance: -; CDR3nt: TGCAGTGCTAGAGAAACCAGCCGGGCCCAACTGGAGGCTTTCTTT; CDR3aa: CSARETSRAQLEAFF
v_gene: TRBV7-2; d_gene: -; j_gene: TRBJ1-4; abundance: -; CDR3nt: TGTGCCAGCAGATACCGGGACATTGATAATGAAAAACTGTTTTTT; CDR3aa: CASRYRDIDNEKLFF
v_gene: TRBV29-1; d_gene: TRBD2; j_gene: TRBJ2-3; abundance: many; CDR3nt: TGCAGCGTATCCAGACTAGCGGGGAGCGGAGGCACAGATACGCAGTATTTT; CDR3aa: CSVSRLAGSGGTDTQYF
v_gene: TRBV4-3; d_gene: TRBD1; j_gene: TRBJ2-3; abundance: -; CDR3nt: TGCGCCAGCAGCCAAGATCTCGCCAGGGGGACAGATACGCAGTATTTT; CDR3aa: CASSQDLARGTDTQYF
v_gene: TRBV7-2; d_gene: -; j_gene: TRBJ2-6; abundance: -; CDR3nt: TGTGCCAGCAGCTTAAGGGGCGACACTGGGGCCAACGTCCTGACTTTC; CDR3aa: CASSLRGDTGANVLTF
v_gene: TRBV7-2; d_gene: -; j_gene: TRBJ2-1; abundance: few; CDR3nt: TGTGCCAGCAGCTTACGGACAACGCCGGGCAATGAGCAGTTCTTC; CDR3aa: CASSLRTTPGNEQFF
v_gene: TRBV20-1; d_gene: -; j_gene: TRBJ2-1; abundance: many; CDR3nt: TGCAGTGCTAGGGAGCAGGGTGCCCGCAAGAATGAGCAGTTCTTC; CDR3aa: CSAREQGARKNEQFF
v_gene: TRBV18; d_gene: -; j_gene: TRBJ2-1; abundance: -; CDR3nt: TGTGCCAGCTCACCTCCGGGACACAGCTCCTACAATGAGCAGTTCTTC; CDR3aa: CASSPPGHSSYNEQFF
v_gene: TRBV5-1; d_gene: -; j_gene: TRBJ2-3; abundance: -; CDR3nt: TGCGCCAGCAGCTGGCTTGGCGGAGCTAGCACAGATACGCAGTATTTT; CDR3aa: CASSWLGGASTDTQYF
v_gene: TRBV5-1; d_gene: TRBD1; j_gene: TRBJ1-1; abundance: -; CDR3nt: TGCGCCAGCAGCTGGGACAGGGCGAACACTGAAGCTTTCTTT; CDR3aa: CASSWDRANTEAFF
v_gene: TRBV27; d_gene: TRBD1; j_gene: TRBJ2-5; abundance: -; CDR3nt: TGTGCCAGCAGGCCAGGGGGCGGTCGGGAGACCCAGTACTTC; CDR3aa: CASRPGGGRETQYF
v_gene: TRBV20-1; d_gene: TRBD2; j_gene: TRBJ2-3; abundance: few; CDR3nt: TGCAGTGCTCACCCGCGGGGGGACGAATACACAGATACGCAGTATTTT; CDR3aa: CSAHPRGDEYTDTQYF
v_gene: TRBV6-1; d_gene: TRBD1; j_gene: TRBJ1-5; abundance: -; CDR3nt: TGTGCCAGCAGCGCTACAGGGGTTCAGCCCCAGCATTTT; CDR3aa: CASSATGVQPQHF
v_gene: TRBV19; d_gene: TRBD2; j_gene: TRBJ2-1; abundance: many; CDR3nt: TGTGCCAGTATTCCAGAGAACGCGGGGGGGACTCTTACCAATGAGCAGTTCTTC; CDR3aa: CASIPENAGGTLTNEQFF
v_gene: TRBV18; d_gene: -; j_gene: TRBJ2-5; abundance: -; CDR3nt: TGTGCCAGCTCACAGCAGGGGACCCAGTACTTC; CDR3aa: CASSQQGTQYF
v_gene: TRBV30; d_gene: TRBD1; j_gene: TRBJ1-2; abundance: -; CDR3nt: TGTGCCTGGAGTGCCGACAGGGTACCAAACTATGGCTACACCTTC; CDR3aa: CAWSADRVPNYGYTF
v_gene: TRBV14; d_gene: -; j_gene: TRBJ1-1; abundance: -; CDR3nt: TGTGCCAGCAGCCAAGAGGGGGGGGCGCGTAACACTGAAGCTTTCTTT; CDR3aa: CASSQEGGARNTEAFF
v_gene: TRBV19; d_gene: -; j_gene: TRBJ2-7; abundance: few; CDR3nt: TGTGCCAGTAGTCTCCAGGGGAGGTACGAGCAGTACTTC; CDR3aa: CASSLQGRYEQYF